The source of this TCR beta chain is a study of shared clonotypes between healthy human individuals. Each PCR replicate from the sorted subsets contained 200 to 250 ng DNA, which is tens of thousands of T cell genomes. Clones were sequenced by immunoSEQ multiplex PCR, and TCRdb holds only the in-frame ones, with some missing. The sample lists under 650,000 clones, 90% to 96% seen once, with under 0.06% in the top ten. This CDR3 contains 16 residues. Germline CDR1 reads MDHEN; CDR2 reads SYDVKM. The V gene end was trimmed by 1 base and the J gene end by 4 bases; junction bases not matched to a gene: 8.

The clonotype comes from a woman in her 30s in good health. The specimen sequenced was naive CD4+ T cells sorted from blood. Subset in this sample: CD45RA+ positively selected. V usage is TRBV28 and J usage is TRBJ2-7, with 9 bases aligning to TRBD2. CDR3 amino acids: CASSLSAGGPYYEQYF. The CDR3 region has the DNA TGTGCCAGCAGTTTATCGGCGGGAGGGCCCTATTACGAGCAGTACTTC.